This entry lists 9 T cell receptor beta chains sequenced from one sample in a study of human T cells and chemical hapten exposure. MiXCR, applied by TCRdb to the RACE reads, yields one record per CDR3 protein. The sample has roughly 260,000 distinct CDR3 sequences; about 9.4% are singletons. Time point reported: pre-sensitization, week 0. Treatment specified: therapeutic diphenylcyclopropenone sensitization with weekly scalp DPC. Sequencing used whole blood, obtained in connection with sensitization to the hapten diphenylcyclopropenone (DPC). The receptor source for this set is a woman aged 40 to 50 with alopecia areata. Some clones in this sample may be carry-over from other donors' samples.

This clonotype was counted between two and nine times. DNA of the CDR3: TGTGCCAGCAGGGGAGACAGTTCACTACAAAACATTCAGTACTTC. It specifies CASRGDSSLQNIQYF. This sequence joins TRBV7-3 and TRBJ2-4; D is perhaps TRBD1 or TRBD2 (5 bases each). The germline gives CDR1 SGHTA, CDR2 FQGTGA. This CDR3 has 15 residues. Trimming took off 6 bases at V and 5 bases at J, with 17 bases between the two ends.

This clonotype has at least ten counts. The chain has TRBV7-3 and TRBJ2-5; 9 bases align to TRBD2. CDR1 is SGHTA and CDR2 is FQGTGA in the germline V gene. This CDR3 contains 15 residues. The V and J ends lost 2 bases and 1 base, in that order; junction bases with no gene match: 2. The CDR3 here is CASSLSSGIQETQYF. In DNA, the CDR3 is TGTGCCAGCAGCTTATCTAGCGGGATCCAAGAGACCCAGTACTTC.

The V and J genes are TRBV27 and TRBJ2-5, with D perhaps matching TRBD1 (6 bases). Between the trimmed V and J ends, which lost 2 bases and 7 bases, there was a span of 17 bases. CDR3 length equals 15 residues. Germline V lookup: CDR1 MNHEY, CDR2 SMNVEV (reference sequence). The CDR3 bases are TGTGCCAGCAGTTTAGGTGGAACAGGGTCCTTGACCCAGTACTTC. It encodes CASSLGGTGSLTQYF.

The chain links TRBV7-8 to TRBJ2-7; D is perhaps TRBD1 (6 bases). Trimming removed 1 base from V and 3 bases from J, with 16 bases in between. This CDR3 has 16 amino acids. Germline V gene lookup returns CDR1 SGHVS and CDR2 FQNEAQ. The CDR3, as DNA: TGTGCCAGCAGCTTAGGGGGGTGGCAGGGGATCTACGAGCAGTACTTC. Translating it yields CASSLGGWQGIYEQYF.

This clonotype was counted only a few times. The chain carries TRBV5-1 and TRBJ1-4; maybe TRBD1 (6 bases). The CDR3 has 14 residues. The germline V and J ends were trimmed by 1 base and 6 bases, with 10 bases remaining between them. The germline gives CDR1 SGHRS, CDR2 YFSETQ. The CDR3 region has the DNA TGCGCCAGCAGCTTGCCAGGGGCTCATGAAAAACTGTTTTTT. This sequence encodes CASSLPGAHEKLFF.

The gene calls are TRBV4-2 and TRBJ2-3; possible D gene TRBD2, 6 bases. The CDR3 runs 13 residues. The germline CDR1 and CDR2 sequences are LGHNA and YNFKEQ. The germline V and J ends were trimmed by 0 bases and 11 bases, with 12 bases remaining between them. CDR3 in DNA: TGTGCCAGCAGCCAAGAAACTAGCCCTAAGCAGTATTTT. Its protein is CASSQETSPKQYF.

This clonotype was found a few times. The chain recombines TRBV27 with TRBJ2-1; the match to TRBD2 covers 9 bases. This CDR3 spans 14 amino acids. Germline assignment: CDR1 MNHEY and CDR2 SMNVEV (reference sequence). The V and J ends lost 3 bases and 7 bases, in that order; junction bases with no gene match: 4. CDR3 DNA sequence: TGTGCCAGCAGTTTGGGGACTAGCAGAAATGAGCAGTTCTTC. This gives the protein CASSLGTSRNEQFF.

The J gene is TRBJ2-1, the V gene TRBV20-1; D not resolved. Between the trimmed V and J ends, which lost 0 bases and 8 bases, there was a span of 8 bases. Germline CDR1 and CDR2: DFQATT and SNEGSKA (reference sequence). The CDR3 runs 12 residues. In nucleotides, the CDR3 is TGCAGTGCTAGAGATGCGCGGTATGAGCAGTTCTTC. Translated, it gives CSARDARYEQFF.

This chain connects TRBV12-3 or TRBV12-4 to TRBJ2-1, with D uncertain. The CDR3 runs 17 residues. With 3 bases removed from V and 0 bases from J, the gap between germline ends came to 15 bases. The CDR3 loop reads CASSFVPVRSSYNEQFF. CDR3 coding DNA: TGTGCCAGCAGTTTTGTTCCGGTCCGGAGCTCCTACAATGAGCAGTTCTTC.